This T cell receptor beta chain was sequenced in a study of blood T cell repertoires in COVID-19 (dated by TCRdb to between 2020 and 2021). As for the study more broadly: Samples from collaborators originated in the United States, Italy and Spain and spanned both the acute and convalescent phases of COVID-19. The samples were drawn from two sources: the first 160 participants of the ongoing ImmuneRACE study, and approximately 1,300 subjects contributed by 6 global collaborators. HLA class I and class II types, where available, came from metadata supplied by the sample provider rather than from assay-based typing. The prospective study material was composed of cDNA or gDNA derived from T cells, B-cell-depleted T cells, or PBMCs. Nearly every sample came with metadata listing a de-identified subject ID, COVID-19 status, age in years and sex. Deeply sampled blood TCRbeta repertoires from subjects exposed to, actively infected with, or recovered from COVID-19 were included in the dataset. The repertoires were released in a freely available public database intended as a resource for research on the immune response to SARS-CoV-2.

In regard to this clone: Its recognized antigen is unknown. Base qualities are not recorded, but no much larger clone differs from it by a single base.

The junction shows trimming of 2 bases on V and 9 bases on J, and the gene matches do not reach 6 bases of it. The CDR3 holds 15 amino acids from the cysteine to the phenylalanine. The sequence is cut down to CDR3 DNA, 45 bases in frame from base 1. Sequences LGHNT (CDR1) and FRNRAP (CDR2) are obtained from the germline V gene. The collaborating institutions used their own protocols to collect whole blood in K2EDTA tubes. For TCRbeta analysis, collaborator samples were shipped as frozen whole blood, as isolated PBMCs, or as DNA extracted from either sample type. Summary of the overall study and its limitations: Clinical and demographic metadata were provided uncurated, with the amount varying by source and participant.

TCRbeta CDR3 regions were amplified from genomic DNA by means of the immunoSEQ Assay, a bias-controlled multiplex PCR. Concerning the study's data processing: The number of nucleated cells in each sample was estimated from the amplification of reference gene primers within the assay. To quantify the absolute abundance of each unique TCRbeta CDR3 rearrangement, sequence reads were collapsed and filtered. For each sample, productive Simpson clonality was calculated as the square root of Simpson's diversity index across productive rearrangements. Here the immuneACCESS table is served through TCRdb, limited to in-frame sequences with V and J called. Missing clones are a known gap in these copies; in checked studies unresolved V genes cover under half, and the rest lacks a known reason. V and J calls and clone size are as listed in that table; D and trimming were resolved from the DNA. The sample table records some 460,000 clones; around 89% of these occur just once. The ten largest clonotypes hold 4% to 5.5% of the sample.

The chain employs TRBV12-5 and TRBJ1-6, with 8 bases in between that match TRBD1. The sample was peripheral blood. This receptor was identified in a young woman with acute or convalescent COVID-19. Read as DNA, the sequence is TGTGCTAGTGGTTTGCCTGGGACAGGTGGTTCACCCCTCCACTTT. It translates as CASGLPGTGGSPLHF.